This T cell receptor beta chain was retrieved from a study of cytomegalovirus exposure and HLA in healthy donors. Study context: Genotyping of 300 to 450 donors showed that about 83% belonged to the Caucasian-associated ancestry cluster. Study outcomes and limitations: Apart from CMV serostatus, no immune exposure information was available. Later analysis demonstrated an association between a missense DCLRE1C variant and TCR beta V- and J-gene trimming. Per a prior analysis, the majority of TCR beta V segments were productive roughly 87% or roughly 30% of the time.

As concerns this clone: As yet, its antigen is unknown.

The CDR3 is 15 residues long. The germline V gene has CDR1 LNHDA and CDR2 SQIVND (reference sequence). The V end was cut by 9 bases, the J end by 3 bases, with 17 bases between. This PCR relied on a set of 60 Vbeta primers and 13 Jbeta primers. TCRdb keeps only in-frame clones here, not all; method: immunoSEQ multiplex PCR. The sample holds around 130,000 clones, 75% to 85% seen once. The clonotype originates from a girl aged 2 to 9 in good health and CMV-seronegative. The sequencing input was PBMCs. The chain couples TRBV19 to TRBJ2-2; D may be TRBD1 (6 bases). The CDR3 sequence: CASNKQGGDTGELFF. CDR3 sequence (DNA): TGTGCCAGCAATAAACAGGGTGGGGACACCGGGGAGCTGTTTTTT.